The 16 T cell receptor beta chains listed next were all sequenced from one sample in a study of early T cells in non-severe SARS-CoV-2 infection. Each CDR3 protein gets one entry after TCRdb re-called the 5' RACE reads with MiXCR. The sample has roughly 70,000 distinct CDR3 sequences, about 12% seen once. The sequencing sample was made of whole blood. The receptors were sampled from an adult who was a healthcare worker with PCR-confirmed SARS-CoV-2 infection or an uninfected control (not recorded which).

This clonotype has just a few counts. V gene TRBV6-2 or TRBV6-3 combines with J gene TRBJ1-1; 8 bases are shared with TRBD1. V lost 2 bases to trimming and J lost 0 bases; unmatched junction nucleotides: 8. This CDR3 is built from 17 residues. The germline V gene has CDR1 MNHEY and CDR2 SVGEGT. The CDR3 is CASSYERTGPMNTEAFF. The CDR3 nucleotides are TGTGCCAGCAGTTACGAGCGGACAGGGCCCATGAACACTGAAGCTTTCTTT.

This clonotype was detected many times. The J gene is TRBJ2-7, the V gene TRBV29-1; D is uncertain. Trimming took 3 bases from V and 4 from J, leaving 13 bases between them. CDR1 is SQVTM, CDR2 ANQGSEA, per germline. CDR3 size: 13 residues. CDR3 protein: CSVEVGIRYEQYF. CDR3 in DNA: TGCAGCGTTGAGGTGGGGATCAGGTACGAGCAGTACTTC.

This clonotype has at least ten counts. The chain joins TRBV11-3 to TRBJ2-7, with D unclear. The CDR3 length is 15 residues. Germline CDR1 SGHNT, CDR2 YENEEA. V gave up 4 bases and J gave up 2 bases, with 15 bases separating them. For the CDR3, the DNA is TGTGCCAGCAGCTCTGCACGTCCCCCTGCCTACGAGCAGTACTTC. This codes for CASSSARPPAYEQYF.

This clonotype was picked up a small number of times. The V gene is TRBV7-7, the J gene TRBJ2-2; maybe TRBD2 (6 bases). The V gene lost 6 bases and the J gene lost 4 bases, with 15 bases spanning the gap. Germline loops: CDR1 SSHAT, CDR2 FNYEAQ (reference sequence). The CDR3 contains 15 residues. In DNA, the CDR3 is TGTGCCAGCAGACCGACGGCCGGGGGCACCGGGGAGCTGTTTTTT. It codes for CASRPTAGGTGELFF.

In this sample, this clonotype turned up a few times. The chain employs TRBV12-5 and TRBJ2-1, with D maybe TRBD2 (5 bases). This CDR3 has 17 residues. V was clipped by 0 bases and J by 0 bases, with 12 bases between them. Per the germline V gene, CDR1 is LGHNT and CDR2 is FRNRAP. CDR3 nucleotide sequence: TGTGCTAGTGGTTTGGTACTGGGCGGACTCTCCTACAATGAGCAGTTCTTC. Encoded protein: CASGLVLGGLSYNEQFF.

CDR3 in amino acids: CASSFETGGYTGELFF. For the CDR3, the DNA is TGTGCCAGCAGCTTCGAGACAGGGGGCTACACCGGGGAGCTGTTTTTT. V is TRBV11-3 and J is TRBJ2-2, with 10 bases lining up with TRBD1. The CDR3 totals 16 residues. V trimming: 3 bases; J trimming: 3 bases; junction bases outside the gene matches: 4. The germline gives CDR1 SGHNT, CDR2 YENEEA.

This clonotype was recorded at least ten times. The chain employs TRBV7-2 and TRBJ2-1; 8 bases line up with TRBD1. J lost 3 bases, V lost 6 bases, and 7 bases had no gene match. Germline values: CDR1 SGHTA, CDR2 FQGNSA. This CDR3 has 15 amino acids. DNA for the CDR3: TGTGCCAGCAGAACCGGGACAGGCCTCTACAATGAGCAGTTCTTC. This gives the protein CASRTGTGLYNEQFF.

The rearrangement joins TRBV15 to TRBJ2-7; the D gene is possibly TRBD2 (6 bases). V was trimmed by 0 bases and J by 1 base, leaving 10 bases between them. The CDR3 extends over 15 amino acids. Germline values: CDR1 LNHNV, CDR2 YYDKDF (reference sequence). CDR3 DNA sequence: TGTGCCACCAGCAGAGATGTGGGAGGATCCTACGAGCAGTACTTC. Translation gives CATSRDVGGSYEQYF. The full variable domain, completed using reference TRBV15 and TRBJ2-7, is DAMVIQNPRYQVTQFGKPVTLSCSQTLNHNVMYWYQQKSSQAPKLLFHYYDKDFNNEADTPDNFQSRRPNTSFCFLDIRSPGLGDTAMYLCATSRDVGGSYEQYFGPGTRLTVT.

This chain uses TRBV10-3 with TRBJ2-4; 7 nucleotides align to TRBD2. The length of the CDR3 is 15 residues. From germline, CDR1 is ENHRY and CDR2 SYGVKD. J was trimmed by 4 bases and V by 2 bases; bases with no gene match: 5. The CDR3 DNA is TGTGCCATCAGTGAGGGCCTAGCGGATAAAAACATTCAGTACTTC. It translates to CAISEGLADKNIQYF.

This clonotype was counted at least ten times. CDR3 sequence: CASSYPPQGAQDTEAFF. In DNA form, the CDR3 reads TGTGCCAGCAGTTACCCCCCACAGGGGGCGCAGGACACTGAAGCTTTCTTT. The rearrangement links TRBV6-6 to TRBJ1-1; 9 nucleotides match TRBD1. Germline trimming cut 2 bases from V and 3 bases from J; bases unmatched to any gene: 10. Per the germline V gene, CDR1 is MNHNY and CDR2 is SVGAGI (reference sequence). The CDR3 has 17 residues.

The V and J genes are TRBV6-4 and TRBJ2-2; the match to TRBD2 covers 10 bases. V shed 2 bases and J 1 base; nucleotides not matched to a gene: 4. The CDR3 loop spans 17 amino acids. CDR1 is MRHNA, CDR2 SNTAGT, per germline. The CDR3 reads CASSDGAGGGNTGELFF. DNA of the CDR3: TGTGCCAGCAGTGACGGAGCGGGAGGGGGGAACACCGGGGAGCTGTTTTTT.

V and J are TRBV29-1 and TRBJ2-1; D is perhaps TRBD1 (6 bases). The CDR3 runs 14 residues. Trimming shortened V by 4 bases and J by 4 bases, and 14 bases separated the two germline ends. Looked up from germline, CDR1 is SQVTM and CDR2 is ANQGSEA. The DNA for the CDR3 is TGCAGCGTTGGAAAGGACAGCCGATACAATGAGCAGTTCTTC. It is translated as CSVGKDSRYNEQFF.

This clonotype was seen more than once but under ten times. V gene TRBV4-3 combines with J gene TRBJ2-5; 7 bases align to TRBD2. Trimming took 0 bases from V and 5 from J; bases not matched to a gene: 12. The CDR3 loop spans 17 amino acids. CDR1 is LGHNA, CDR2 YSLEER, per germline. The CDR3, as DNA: TGCGCCAGCAGCCAAGATCCGGCGGGAGTCGCTCAGGAGACCCAGTACTTC. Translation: CASSQDPAGVAQETQYF.

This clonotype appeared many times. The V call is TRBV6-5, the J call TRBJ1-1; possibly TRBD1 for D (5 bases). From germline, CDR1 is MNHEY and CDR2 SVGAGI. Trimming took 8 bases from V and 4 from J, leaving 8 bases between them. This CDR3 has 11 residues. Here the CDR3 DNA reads TGTGCCAGCCGGAGGGGCACTGAAGCTTTCTTT. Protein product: CASRRGTEAFF.

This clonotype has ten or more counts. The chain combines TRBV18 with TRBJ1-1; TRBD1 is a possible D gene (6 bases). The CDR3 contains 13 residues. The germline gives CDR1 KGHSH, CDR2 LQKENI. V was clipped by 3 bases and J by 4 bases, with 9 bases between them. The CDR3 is CASSPDRTTEAFF. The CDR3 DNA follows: TGTGCCAGCTCACCCGACAGGACCACTGAAGCTTTCTTT.

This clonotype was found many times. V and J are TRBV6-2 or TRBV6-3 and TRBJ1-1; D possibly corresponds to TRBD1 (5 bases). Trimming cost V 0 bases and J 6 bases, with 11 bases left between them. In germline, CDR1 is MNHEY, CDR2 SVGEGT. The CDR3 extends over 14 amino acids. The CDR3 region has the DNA TGTGCCAGCAGTTACTCTCCAGGGATTTCTGAAGCTTTCTTT. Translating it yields CASSYSPGISEAFF.